Sequencing of this T cell receptor beta chain was carried out in a study of vaccination and CD4 T cells after COVID-19. Across the whole study: Investigators drew the post-COVID samples a median around 98 days after diagnosis, with a range of 35 to 161.

Regarding treatment: 10-day PBMC culture with coronavirus spike peptide pools or control peptides (ViraFEST assay). In its sample, this clonotype ranks as medium-sized (0.01 to 0.1%). The antigen is unknown. The Oncomine TCR Beta short-read assay was what sequenced the DNA obtained from cultured CD4+ T cells. TCRdb fed the PCR reads into MiXCR, producing one record per CDR3 protein. The data show 7,600 or so distinct CDR3 sequences, about 20% seen once. Trimming removed 4 bases from V and 2 bases from J, with 7 bases in between. This CDR3 is built from 12 residues. Germline CDR1 is DFQATT and CDR2 is SNEGSKA (reference sequence).

The sequencing used CD4+ T cells from blood, cultured in vitro, collected after SARS-CoV-2 vaccination. This rearrangement joins TRBV20-1 to TRBJ2-3, with no clear D. The origin of this receptor is a human donor who had recovered from COVID-19. This chain's CDR3 is CSAKGFTDTQYF. As DNA, the CDR3 is TGCAGTGCTAAAGGGTTCACAGATACGCAGTATTTT.